The 7 T cell receptor beta chains presented below share a single source sample, sequenced in a study of T-cell reconstitution after alpha-beta-depleted transplantation in children. Preparation of the TCRbeta library used unique molecular identifiers. TCRdb reanalysed the PCR reads using MiXCR and keeps one entry per CDR3 protein. Of roughly 100,000 distinct CDR3 sequences listed, roughly 7.2% are singletons. The specimen comprised PBMCs, sampled before TCRalphabeta/CD19-depleted stem cell transplant. Source of these receptors: a boy aged 2-15 years with acute lymphoblastic leukemia, due to receive a stem cell transplant.

V and J are TRBV5-1 and TRBJ2-7; 7 bases agree with TRBD1. Trimming cost V 4 bases and J 1 base; bases outside gene matches: 8. Germline V CDR1 and CDR2: SGHRS, YFSETQ. The CDR3 has 15 amino acids. The CDR3 here is CASSDGTAGSYEQYF. CDR3 nucleotides: TGCGCCAGCAGCGACGGGACAGCCGGATCCTACGAGCAGTACTTC.

This chain links TRBV2 with TRBJ1-6; TRBD1 is a possible D gene (5 bases). Trimming removed 6 bases from V and 3 bases from J, with 15 bases in between. This CDR3 has 16 amino acids. Looked up from germline, CDR1 is SNHLY and CDR2 is FYNNEI. As DNA, the CDR3 is TGTGCCAGCAGACCCAATGGGGGGATCTATAATTCACCCCTCCACTTT. Encoded protein: CASRPNGGIYNSPLHF.

This clonotype has a handful of counts. The gene calls are TRBV20-1 and TRBJ1-1; D remains unclear. Trimming shortened V by 2 bases and J by 0 bases, and 7 bases separated the two germline ends. The CDR3 is made up of 13 amino acids. CDR1 and CDR2 (germline): DFQATT, SNEGSKA (reference sequence). The CDR3 DNA follows: TGCAGTGCTAGAAGGCAGGTGAACACTGAAGCTTTCTTT. It is translated as CSARRQVNTEAFF.

This clonotype appeared a few times. The chain has TRBV21-1 and TRBJ2-7. TRBV21-1 is recorded as a pseudogene. The CDR3 consists of 12 residues. The CDR3 spells CASSKHSYEQYF. CDR3 DNA sequence: TGTGCCAGCAGCAAACACTCCTACGAGCAGTACTTC.

This clonotype was seen at least ten times. The chain is built from TRBV5-6 and TRBJ2-1, with D perhaps matching TRBD1 or TRBD2 (6 bases each). There are 16 residues in the CDR3. Trimming pared 0 bases from V and 7 bases from J, leaving 17 bases between. CDR1 and CDR2 from the germline V gene are SGHDT and YYEEEE. This CDR3 reads CASSLVFRGAMNEQFF. The CDR3 DNA reads TGTGCCAGCAGCTTGGTATTTAGGGGGGCGATGAATGAGCAGTTCTTC. Full variable domain (rest looked up from reference TRBV5-6 and TRBJ2-1): DAGVTQSPTHLIKTRGQQVTLRCSPKSGHDTVSWYQQALGQGPQFIFQYYEEEERQRGNFPDRFSGHQFPNYSSELNVNALLLGDSALYLCASSLVFRGAMNEQFFGPGTRLTVL.

Only a few counts were recorded for this clonotype. The chain has TRBV7-2 and TRBJ1-2; possibly TRBD1 for D (6 bases). The V gene lost 7 bases and the J gene lost 5 bases, with 14 bases spanning the gap. The CDR3 extends over 13 amino acids. CDR1 is SGHTA and CDR2 is FQGNSA in the germline V gene. For the CDR3, the DNA is TGTGCCAGCACCCCCGGGGGCGGGTATGGCTACACCTTC. Amino acids: CASTPGGGYGYTF.

The sample holds many counts of this clonotype. The rearrangement uses TRBV19 and TRBJ1-2, with TRBD1 matching 9 bases. There are 19 residues in the CDR3. Germline lookup yields CDR1 LNHDA and CDR2 SQIVND (reference sequence). The trim removed 6 bases at V and 4 bases at J, leaving 21 bases unmatched. The CDR3 reads CASSLTTLGTGQGLYGYTF. CDR3 sequence (DNA): TGTGCCAGTAGCCTAACAACCCTCGGAACGGGACAGGGCCTCTATGGCTACACCTTC.